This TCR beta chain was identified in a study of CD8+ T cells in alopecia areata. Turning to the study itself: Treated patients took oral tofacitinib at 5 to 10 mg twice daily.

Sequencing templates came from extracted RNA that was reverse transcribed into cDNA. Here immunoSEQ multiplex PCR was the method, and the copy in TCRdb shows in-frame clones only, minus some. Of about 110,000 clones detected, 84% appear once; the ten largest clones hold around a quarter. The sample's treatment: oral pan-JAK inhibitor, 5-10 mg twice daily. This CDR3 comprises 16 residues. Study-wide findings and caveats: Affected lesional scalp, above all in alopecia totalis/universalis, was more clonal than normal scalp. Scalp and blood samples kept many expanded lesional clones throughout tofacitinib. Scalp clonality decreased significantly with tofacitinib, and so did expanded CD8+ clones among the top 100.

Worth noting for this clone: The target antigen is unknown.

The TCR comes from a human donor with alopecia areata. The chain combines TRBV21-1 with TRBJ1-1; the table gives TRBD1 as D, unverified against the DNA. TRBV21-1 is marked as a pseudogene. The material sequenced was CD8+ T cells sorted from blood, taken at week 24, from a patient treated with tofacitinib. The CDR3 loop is CASSKSLAQWYTEAFF. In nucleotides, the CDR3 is TGTGCCAGCAGCAAATCCCTGGCACAGTGGTACACTGAAGCTTTCTTT.